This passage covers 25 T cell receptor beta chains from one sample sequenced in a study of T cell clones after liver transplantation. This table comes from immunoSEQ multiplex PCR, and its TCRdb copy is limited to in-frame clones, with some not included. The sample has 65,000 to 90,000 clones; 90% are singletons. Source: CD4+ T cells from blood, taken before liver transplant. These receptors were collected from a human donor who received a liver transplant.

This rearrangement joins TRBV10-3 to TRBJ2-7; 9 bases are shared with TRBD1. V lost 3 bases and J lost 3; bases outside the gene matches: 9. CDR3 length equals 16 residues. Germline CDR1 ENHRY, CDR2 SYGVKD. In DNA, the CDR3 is TGTGCCATCAGTGATCGATTGAGACAGGGGGGCTACGAGCAGTACTTC. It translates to CAISDRLRQGGYEQYF.

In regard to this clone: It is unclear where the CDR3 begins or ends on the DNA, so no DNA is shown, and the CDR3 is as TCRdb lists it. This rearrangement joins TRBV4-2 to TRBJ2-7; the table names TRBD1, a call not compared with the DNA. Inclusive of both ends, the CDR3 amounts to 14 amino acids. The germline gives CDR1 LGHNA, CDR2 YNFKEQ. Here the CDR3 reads CASSQVGTGTEEYF.

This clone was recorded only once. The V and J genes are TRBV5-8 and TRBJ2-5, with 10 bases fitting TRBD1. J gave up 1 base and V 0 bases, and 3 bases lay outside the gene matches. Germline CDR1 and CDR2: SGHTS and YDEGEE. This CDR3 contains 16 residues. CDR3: CASSLAGTGVQETQYF. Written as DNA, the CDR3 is TGTGCCAGCAGCTTGGCAGGGACAGGGGTCCAAGAGACCCAGTACTTC.

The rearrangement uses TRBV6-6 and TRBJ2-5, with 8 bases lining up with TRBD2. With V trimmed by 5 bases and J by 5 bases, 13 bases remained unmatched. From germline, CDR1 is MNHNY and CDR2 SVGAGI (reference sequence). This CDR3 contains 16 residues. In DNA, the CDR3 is TGTGCCAGCAGTCCCCTTTCAGCGGGAGCGGGGGAGACCCAGTACTTC. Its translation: CASSPLSAGAGETQYF.

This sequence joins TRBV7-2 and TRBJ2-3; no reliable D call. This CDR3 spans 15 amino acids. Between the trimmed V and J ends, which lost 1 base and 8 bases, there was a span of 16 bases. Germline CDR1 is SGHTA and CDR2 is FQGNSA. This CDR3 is CASSLVPANLGTQYF. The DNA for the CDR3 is TGTGCCAGCAGCTTAGTCCCTGCGAATTTGGGTACGCAGTATTTT.

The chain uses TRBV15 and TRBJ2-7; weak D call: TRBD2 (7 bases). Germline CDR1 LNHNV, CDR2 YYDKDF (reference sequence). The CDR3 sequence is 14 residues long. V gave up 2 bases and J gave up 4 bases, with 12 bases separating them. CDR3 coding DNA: TGTGCCACCAGCAGAACAGGGACTACTTACGAGCAGTACTTC. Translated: CATSRTGTTYEQYF.

The CDR3 loop reads CASSLAGGGETQYF. CDR3 in DNA: TGTGCCAGCAGCTTAGCAGGCGGGGGGGAGACCCAGTACTTC. This chain links TRBV7-2 with TRBJ2-5; TRBD2 matches 8 bases. CDR3 size: 14 residues. J was trimmed by 5 bases and V by 0 bases; bases with no gene match: 2. Germline CDR1 reads SGHTA; CDR2 reads FQGNSA.

This chain's CDR3 is CASSIQGNYGYTF. CDR3 sequence (DNA): TGTGCCAGTAGTATTCAGGGGAACTATGGCTACACCTTC. The chain links TRBV19 to TRBJ1-2; D is perhaps TRBD1 (6 bases). The germline V gene encodes CDR1 LNHDA and CDR2 SQIVND (reference sequence). The CDR3 length is 13 residues. Trimming removed 3 bases from V and 2 bases from J, with 7 bases in between.

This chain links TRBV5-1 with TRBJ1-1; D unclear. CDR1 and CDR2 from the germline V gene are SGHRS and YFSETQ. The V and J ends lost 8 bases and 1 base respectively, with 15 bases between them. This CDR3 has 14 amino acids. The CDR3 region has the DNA TGCGCCAGTGGCCCGGACGCCTGGAACACTGAAGCTTTCTTT. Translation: CASGPDAWNTEAFF.

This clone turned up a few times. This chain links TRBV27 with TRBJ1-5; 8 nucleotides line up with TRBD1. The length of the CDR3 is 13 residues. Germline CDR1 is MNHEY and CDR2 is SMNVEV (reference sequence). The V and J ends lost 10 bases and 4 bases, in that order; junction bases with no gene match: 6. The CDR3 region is CATRGLGNQPQHF. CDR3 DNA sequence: TGTGCCACCAGGGGGCTAGGGAATCAGCCCCAGCATTTT.

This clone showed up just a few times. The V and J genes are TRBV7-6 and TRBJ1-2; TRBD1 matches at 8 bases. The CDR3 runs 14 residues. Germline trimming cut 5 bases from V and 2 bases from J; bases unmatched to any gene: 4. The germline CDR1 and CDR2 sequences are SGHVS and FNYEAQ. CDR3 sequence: CASSVGQGNYGYTF. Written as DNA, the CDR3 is TGTGCCAGCAGCGTTGGACAGGGAAACTATGGCTACACCTTC. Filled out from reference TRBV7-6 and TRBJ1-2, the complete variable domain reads GAGVSQSPRYKVTKRGQDVALRCDPISGHVSLYWYRQALGQGPEFLTYFNYEAQQDKSGLPNDRFSAERPEGSISTLTIQRTEQRDSAMYRCASSVGQGNYGYTFGSGTRLTVV.

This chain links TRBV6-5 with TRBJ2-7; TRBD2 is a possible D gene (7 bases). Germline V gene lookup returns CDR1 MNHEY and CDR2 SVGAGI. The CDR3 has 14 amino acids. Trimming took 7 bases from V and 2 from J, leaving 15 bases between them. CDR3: CASKPVGGPYEQYF. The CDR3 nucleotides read TGTGCCAGCAAGCCCGTCGGGGGGCCCTACGAGCAGTACTTC.

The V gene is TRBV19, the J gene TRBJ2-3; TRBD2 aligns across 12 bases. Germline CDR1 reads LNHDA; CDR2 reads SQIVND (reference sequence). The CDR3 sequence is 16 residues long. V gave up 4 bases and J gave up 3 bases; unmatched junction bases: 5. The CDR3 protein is CASSSLAGGRTDTQYF. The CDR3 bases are TGTGCCAGTAGTAGCCTAGCGGGAGGGAGGACAGATACGCAGTATTTT.

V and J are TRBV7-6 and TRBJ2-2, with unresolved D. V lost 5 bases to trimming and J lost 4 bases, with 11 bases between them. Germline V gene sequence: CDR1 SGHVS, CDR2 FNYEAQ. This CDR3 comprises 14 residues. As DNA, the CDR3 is TGTGCCAGCAGCCTAGGTTCAGGCACCGGGGAGCTGTTTTTT. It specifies CASSLGSGTGELFF.

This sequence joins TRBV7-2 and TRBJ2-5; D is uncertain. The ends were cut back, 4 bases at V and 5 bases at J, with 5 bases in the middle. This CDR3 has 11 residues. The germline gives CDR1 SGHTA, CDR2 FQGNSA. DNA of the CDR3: TGTGCCAGCAGCTCCGCGGAGACCCAGTACTTC. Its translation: CASSSAETQYF.

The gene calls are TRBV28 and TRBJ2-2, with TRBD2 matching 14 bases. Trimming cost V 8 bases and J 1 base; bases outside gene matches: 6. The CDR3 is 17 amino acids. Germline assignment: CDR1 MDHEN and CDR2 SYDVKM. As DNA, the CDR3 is TGTGCCAGCGGGAAGACTAGCGGGAGGGAGAACACCGGGGAGCTGTTTTTT. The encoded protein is CASGKTSGRENTGELFF.

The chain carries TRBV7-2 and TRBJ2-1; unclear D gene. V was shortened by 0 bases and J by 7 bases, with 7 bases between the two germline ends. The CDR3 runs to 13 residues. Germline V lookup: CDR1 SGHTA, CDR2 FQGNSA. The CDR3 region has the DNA TGTGCCAGCAGCTTAGCGGTCGAGAATGAGCAGTTCTTC. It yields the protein CASSLAVENEQFF.

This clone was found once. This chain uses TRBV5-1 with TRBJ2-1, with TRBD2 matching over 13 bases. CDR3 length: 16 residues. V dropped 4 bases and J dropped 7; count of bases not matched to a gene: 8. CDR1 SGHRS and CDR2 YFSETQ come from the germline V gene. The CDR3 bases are TGCGCCAGCAGCGCCCGACTAGCGGGAGGCGGTAATGAGCAGTTCTTC. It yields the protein CASSARLAGGGNEQFF.

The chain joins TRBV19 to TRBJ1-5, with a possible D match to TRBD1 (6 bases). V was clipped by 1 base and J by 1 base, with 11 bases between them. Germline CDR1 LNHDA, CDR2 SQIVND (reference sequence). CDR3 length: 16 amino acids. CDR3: CASSIAGVGSNQPQHF. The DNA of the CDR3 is TGTGCCAGTAGTATAGCAGGGGTGGGGAGCAATCAGCCCCAGCATTTT.

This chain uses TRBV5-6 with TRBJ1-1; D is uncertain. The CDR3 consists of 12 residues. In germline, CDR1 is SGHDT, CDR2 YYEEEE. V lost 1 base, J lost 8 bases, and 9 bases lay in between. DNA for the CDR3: TGTGCCAGCAGCTTGTCGGCAGGCGAAGCTTTCTTT. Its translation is CASSLSAGEAFF.

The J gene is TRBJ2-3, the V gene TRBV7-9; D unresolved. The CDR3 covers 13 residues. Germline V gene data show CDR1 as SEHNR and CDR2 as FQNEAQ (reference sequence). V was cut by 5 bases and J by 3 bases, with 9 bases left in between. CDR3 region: CASSPQITDTQYF. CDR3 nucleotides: TGTGCCAGCAGCCCCCAGATTACAGATACGCAGTATTTT.

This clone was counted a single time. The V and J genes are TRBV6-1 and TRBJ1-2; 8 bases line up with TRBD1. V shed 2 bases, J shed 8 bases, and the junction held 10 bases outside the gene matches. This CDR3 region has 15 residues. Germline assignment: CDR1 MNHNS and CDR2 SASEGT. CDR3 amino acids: CASSESWDRLEGYTF. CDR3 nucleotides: TGTGCCAGCAGTGAAAGCTGGGACAGGCTTGAAGGCTACACCTTC.

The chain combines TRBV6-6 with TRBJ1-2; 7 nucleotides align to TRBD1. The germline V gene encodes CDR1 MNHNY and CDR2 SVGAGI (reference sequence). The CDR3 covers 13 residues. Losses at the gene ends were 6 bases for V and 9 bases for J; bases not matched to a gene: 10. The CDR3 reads CASSLDRESSYTF. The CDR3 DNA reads TGTGCCAGCAGCCTCGACAGGGAAAGTAGCTACACCTTC.

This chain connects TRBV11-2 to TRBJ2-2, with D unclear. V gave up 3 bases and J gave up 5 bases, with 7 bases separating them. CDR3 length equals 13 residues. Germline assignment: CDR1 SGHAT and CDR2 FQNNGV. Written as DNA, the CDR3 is TGTGCCAGCAGCTTCTTGCCAACCGGGGAGCTGTTTTTT. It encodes CASSFLPTGELFF.

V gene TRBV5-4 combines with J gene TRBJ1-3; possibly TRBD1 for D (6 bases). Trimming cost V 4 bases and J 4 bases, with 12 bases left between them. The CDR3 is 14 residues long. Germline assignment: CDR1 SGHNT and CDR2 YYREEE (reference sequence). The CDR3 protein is CASSAQGSGNTIYF. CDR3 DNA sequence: TGTGCCAGCAGCGCACAGGGTTCAGGAAACACCATATATTTT.